This section outlines one T cell receptor beta chain sequence together with its context. The antigen is not known. Its ends do not fully match the called genes, so a read error is possible. This entry belongs to a study of early T cells in non-severe SARS-CoV-2 infection. The wider study: Alpha and beta chains were unpaired, from unsorted whole-blood bulk RNA. Study conclusions and caveats: The matching step, a VDJdb search, favored anti-spike CD8 responses and missed private and CD4 specificities.

As part of library construction, unique molecular identifiers were attached to individual cDNA molecules. TCRdb analysed the 5' RACE reads with MiXCR anew, one entry per CDR3 protein. The sample consists of about 25,000 distinct CDR3 sequences, around 4.4% of them appearing once. The CDR3 runs 15 residues. Germline-derived CDR1 and CDR2 are SEHNR and FQNEAQ (reference sequence). The sequencing sample was made of whole blood. V is TRBV7-9 and J is TRBJ2-1; 14 nucleotides line up with TRBD2. This clonotype was obtained from an adult who was a healthcare worker with PCR-confirmed SARS-CoV-2 infection or an uninfected control (not recorded which). The CDR3 loop is CASSLAGTSGSEQFF. CDR3 DNA: TGTGCCAGCAGCCTAGCCGGGACTAGCGGGAGCGAGCAGTTCTTC.